The rows below give T cell receptor beta chains drawn from one sample of a study of shared T cell receptors in the human thymus. Sequencing used immunoSEQ multiplex PCR; TCRdb keeps in-frame clones, though not all of them. This sample has about 730,000 clones, with approximately 85% found just once. These data also featured in a second study, about human thymus T cells.

Sequencing input: thymocytes. These receptors were obtained from a girl under two years old with a congenital heart defect. Each CDR3 is given with its conserved first and last residue. A D gene is named only where the DNA matches it firmly. A clone size is listed for some rows: how often the clone was seen (once, few, many), or a class if it is expanded.

cdr3_nt cdr3_aa clone_size v_call d_call j_call
TGTGCCAGCAGTTCTTACCTCCCGGGACAGGGGGTCCCAGATACGCAGTATTTT CASSSYLPGQGVPDTQYF few TRBV5-4 TRBD1 TRBJ2-3
TGTGCCATCAGTCCGACAGCCTACGAGCAGTACTTC CAISPTAYEQYF NA TRBV10-3 NA TRBJ2-7
TGCGCCAGCAGCTTGTTCGGTCGGGACACTGAAGCTTTCTTT CASSLFGRDTEAFF NA TRBV5-1 NA TRBJ1-1
TGTGCCAGCAGCGTGACTTATGGGGACAGGGGTTCACCCCTCCACTTT CASSVTYGDRGSPLHF NA TRBV9 TRBD1 TRBJ1-6
TGTGCCAGCAGCTTACAGGAGGATCACACTGAAGCTTTCTTT CASSLQEDHTEAFF NA TRBV11-2 NA TRBJ1-1
TGTGCCAGCAACGGGACAGGGGGCCTCGGCTACACCTTC CASNGTGGLGYTF NA TRBV7-2 TRBD1 TRBJ1-2
TGTGCCAGCAGCTTGGCGGGGGCGGAACAGCCCCAGCATTTT CASSLAGAEQPQHF NA TRBV11-3 NA TRBJ1-5
TGTGCCAGCAGTTTGACAGACACTGAAGCTTTCTTT CASSLTDTEAFF NA TRBV28 NA TRBJ1-1
TGTGCCAGCAGCTCTCGAGAGACACCCTATGGCTACACCTTC CASSSRETPYGYTF NA TRBV11-2 NA TRBJ1-2
TGCGCCAGCAGTCCTTTAGCGGGGGGGCCCCCAGATACGCAGTATTTT CASSPLAGGPPDTQYF NA TRBV5-1 TRBD2 TRBJ2-3
TGTGCCAGCTCCCTCGGCGGGGGGGCAGGTGAGCAGTTCTTC CASSLGGGAGEQFF NA TRBV27 TRBD2 TRBJ2-1
TGTGCCAGCAGTTTAGGAGGGGGACAGGTCGATTTGGATTTGAGGGAGCAGTACTTC CASSLGGGQVDLDLREQYF NA TRBV27 TRBD1 TRBJ2-7
TGTGCCAGCAGCCTTAGCGAACGTAAACAGTTCTTC CASSLSERKQFF NA TRBV2 NA TRBJ2-1
TGCAGCGTTTCGTCACTAGCGGGGGGAGGAATGAAGGATGAGCAGTTCTTC CSVSSLAGGGMKDEQFF NA TRBV29-1 TRBD2 TRBJ2-1
TGTGCCAGCAGCACGGGCCAGGGCTACGAGCAGTACTTC CASSTGQGYEQYF once TRBV5-4 NA TRBJ2-7
TGTGCCACCAGCAGAGACCCGAAGACAGGGGACAGTATTAATTCACCCCTCCACTTT CATSRDPKTGDSINSPLHF NA TRBV15 TRBD1 TRBJ1-6
TGCGCCAGCAGCCCTTGGACAGGGGAGTACGAGCAGTACTTC CASSPWTGEYEQYF NA TRBV5-1 TRBD1 TRBJ2-7
TGTGCCAGCAGCTTAGTACCCGGGACTAGCGGGGGTGGGGAGACCCAGTACTTC CASSLVPGTSGGGETQYF NA TRBV11-3 TRBD2 TRBJ2-5
TGTGCCAGCAGCTTGTCGGGGGACCGTGGCTACCACAGTGAGCAGTTCTTC CASSLSGDRGYHSEQFF NA TRBV7-6 NA TRBJ2-1
TGCGCCAGCAGCCCAGCCGAGACAGGGGGCACTGAAGCTTTCTTT CASSPAETGGTEAFF NA TRBV4-1 TRBD1 TRBJ1-1
TGTGCCAGCAGCTTACCCCAGACACGGCGAAATCAGCCCCAGCATTTT CASSLPQTRRNQPQHF few TRBV11-2 NA TRBJ1-5
TGTGCCAGCAGCCCACGCTCGGGGAACAATAATTCACCCCTCCACTTT CASSPRSGNNNSPLHF NA TRBV14 NA TRBJ1-6
TGTGCCAGCAGCCAAGCAAGACAGGGGGCTGAAGCTTTCTTT CASSQARQGAEAFF few TRBV14 TRBD1 TRBJ1-1
TGTGCCAGCAGCTTGATTGCAGGGAATGAGCAGTTCTTC CASSLIAGNEQFF NA TRBV5-6 NA TRBJ2-1
TGTGCCAGCAGCGTACATACAGGGGTCTACGAGCAGTACTTC CASSVHTGVYEQYF NA TRBV7-2 TRBD1 TRBJ2-7
TGTGCCAGCATACCGGACAGTATCTATGGCTACACCTTC CASIPDSIYGYTF NA TRBV2 NA TRBJ1-2
TGTGCCAGCAGTGACCGGGACAGCGACTATGGCTACACCTTC CASSDRDSDYGYTF few TRBV25-1 TRBD1 TRBJ1-2
TGTGCCAGCAGTCCCCCCCAAACCGGGACAGGGGGTTACGAGCAGTACTTC CASSPPQTGTGGYEQYF NA TRBV27 TRBD1 TRBJ2-7
TGTGCCAGCAGGGAAGACTCAGGGCCAGCTAACTATGGCTACACCTTC CASREDSGPANYGYTF NA TRBV6-1 NA TRBJ1-2
TGTGCCAGTATGCGGGACAGGCGGACTGGCGAGCAGTTCTTC CASMRDRRTGEQFF NA TRBV6-1 TRBD1 TRBJ2-1
TGTGCCAGTACGGGTTCGGTGCATAGCAATCAGCCCCAGCATTTT CASTGSVHSNQPQHF NA TRBV6-1 NA TRBJ1-5
TGTGCCAGCACCCTAAATATCCTGACAGGTGTGAGGGTAGATGGCTACACCTTC CASTLNILTGVRVDGYTF NA TRBV28 NA TRBJ1-2
TGCGCCAGCAGTGAGCGTTTGTCTACAGATACGCAGTATTTT CASSERLSTDTQYF NA TRBV10-2 NA TRBJ2-3
TGTGCCAGCAGCCTTCGACAGGGATCCTACGAGCAGTACTTC CASSLRQGSYEQYF NA TRBV7-9 TRBD1 TRBJ2-7
TGTGCCAGCAGTATCAACCGGGACAGGACTTTGGGGGACACCGGGGAGCTGTTTTTT CASSINRDRTLGDTGELFF NA TRBV27 TRBD1 TRBJ2-2
TGTGCCAGCAGTTACGCCAATAGGGAGGGCTACGAGCAGTACTTC CASSYANREGYEQYF NA TRBV6-6 TRBD2 TRBJ2-7
TGTGCCAGCAGTTCCTCCTCACAGGGGGACGGGACAGATACGCAGTATTTT CASSSSSQGDGTDTQYF NA TRBV27 TRBD1 TRBJ2-3
TGCGCCAGCAGCTTGGGGCCAATAGCGGATACGCAGTATTTT CASSLGPIADTQYF few TRBV5-1 NA TRBJ2-3
TGTGCCAGCAGCCACTCTCCCCTCGCAGATACGCAGTATTTT CASSHSPLADTQYF once TRBV5-6 NA TRBJ2-3
TGTGCCAGCACCTCGCGGAAACTCTCTGGAAACACCATATATTTT CASTSRKLSGNTIYF NA TRBV12-1 NA TRBJ1-3
TGCAGCGTTGAAGGGGGGGACAGGAGGGATGGGGCCAACGTCCTGACTTTC CSVEGGDRRDGANVLTF few TRBV29-1 TRBD1 TRBJ2-6
TGTGCCAGCAGCTCCCAGCGGGGACAAGAGACCCAGTACTTC CASSSQRGQETQYF NA TRBV5-8 TRBD2 TRBJ2-5
TGTGCCAGCAGCTTACCAGACCGGAGGGGAGGAGAGACCCAGTACTTC CASSLPDRRGGETQYF few TRBV7-2 NA TRBJ2-5
TGTGCCATCAGTGAGTCTTTGAGACAGCTGCCTACCTACGAGCAGTACTTC CAISESLRQLPTYEQYF NA TRBV10-3 NA TRBJ2-7
TGTGCCAGCAGCTTGTCGGGAAGGGCTTTCTTT CASSLSGRAFF NA TRBV5-4 NA TRBJ1-1
TGTGCCAGTAGTATAGATTGGCGACAGGCCCAAAACATTCAGTACTTC CASSIDWRQAQNIQYF once TRBV19 NA TRBJ2-4
TGTGCCATCAGTGGGCCGGGACAGTCTCTAGCTAACTATGGCTACACCTTC CAISGPGQSLANYGYTF NA TRBV10-3 TRBD1 TRBJ1-2
TGTGCTAGTGGTTTGGTCGACAGGGGGACAACTAACTATGGCTACACCTTC CASGLVDRGTTNYGYTF NA TRBV12-5 TRBD1 TRBJ1-2
TGTGCCAGCAGTTCTCCCGACAGGGTGTTGGGCTACACCTTC CASSSPDRVLGYTF NA TRBV28 TRBD1 TRBJ1-2
TGTGCCAGCAGTGACACAGGGGCCCACGGCTACACCTTC CASSDTGAHGYTF NA TRBV6-1 TRBD1 TRBJ1-2
TGTGCCACCAGCAGAGCCGGGACAGGGGAAGAGACCCAGTACTTC CATSRAGTGEETQYF NA TRBV15 TRBD1 TRBJ2-5
TGCGCCAGCAGCCAGGTCGTTTTAAGGGACAGAGGTACTGAAGCTTTCTTT CASSQVVLRDRGTEAFF NA TRBV4-1 TRBD1 TRBJ1-1
TGTGCCAGCAGTTACGAGGGATTTACTGAAGCTTTCTTT CASSYEGFTEAFF NA TRBV6-6 NA TRBJ1-1